In its sample, the clone carrying this TCR beta chain was seen once. This entry is derived from a study of cytomegalovirus exposure and HLA in healthy donors. 60 Vbeta and 13 Jbeta primers were used in PCR. Sequencing used immunoSEQ multiplex PCR; TCRdb keeps in-frame clones, though not all of them. In the table there are around 110,000 clones, about 69% of which are singletons. The CDR3 covers 16 residues. Germline V gene sequence: CDR1 PRHDT, CDR2 FYEKMQ (reference sequence). V lost 1 base and J 8 bases, leaving 15 bases between the germline ends. This receptor was taken from a woman younger than 30 in good health and CMV-seronegative. What was sequenced was PBMCs. This sequence joins TRBV13 and TRBJ1-6; D may be TRBD1 (6 bases). The CDR3 sequence: CASSLDDRRGDSPLHF. The DNA for the CDR3 is TGTGCCAGCAGCTTAGACGATCGCAGGGGTGATTCACCCCTCCACTTT.